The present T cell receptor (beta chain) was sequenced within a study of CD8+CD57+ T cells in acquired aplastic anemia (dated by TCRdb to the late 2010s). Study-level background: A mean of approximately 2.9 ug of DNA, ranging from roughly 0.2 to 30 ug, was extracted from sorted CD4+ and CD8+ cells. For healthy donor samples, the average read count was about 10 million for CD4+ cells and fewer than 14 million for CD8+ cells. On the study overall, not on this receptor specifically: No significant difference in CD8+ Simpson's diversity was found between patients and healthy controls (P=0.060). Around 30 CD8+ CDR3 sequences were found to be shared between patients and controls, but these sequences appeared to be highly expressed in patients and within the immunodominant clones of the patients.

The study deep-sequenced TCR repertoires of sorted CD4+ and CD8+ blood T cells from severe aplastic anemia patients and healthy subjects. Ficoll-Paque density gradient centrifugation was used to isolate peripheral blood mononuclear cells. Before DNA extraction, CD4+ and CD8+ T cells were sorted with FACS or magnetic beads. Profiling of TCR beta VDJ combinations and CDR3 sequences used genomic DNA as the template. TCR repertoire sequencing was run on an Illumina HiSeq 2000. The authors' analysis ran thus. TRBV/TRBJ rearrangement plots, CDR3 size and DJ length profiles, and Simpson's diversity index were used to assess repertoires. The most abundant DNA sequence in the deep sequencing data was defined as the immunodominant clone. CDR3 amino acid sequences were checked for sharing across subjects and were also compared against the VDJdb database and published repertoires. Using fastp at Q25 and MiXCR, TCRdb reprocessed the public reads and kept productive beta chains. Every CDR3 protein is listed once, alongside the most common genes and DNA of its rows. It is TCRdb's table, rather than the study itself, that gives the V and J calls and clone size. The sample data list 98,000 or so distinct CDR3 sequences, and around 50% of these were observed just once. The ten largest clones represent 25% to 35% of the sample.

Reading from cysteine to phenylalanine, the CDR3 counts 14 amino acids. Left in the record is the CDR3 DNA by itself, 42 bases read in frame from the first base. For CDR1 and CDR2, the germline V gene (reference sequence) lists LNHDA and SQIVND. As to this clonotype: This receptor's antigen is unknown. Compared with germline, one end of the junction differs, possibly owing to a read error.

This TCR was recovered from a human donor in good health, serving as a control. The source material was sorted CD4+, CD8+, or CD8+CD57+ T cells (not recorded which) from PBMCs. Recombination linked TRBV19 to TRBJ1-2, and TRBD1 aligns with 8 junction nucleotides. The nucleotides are TGTGCCAGTAGTAAGGGACAGGCGTGGCCTGGCCACACCTTC. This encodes CASSKGQAWPGHTF. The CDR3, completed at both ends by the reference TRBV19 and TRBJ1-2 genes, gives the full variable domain DGGITQSPKYLFRKEGQNVTLSCEQNLNHDAMYWYRQDPGQGLRLIYYSQIVNDFQKGDIAEGYSVSREKKESFPLTVTSAQKNPTAFYLCASSKGQAWPGHTFGSGTRLTVV.